This T cell receptor (beta chain) appears in the sequencing data of a study of PD-1 blockade in classical Hodgkin lymphoma. At the level of the study: Intravenous infusions of nivolumab 3 mg/kg reached patients every 2 weeks. General study results and limits: It was CD4+ TCR diversity, not CD8+, that rose significantly by C4D1.

In its sample, this clone was seen once. Antigen unknown. This table comes from immunoSEQ multiplex PCR, and its TCRdb copy is limited to in-frame clones, with some not included. Of approximately 8,000 clones detected, about 81% appear once; the ten largest clones hold around 15%. All patients relapsed after autologous stem cell transplantation, and brentuximab vedotin exposure varied. The CDR3 totals 21 residues. The germline V gene encodes CDR1 LNHDA and CDR2 SQIVND (reference sequence). Trimming took 5 bases from V and 0 from J, leaving 26 bases between them. The clonotype comes from a human donor with classical Hodgkin lymphoma. Sample: peripheral blood mononuclear cells (PBMCs), taken at baseline. This rearrangement joins TRBV19 to TRBJ2-6, with D tentatively TRBD1 (5 bases). The CDR3 DNA is TGTGCCAGTAGTCCTACCTTAGGGGCAGCCACGCGCCACTCTGGGGCCAACGTCCTGACTTTC. Its translation is CASSPTLGAATRHSGANVLTF.